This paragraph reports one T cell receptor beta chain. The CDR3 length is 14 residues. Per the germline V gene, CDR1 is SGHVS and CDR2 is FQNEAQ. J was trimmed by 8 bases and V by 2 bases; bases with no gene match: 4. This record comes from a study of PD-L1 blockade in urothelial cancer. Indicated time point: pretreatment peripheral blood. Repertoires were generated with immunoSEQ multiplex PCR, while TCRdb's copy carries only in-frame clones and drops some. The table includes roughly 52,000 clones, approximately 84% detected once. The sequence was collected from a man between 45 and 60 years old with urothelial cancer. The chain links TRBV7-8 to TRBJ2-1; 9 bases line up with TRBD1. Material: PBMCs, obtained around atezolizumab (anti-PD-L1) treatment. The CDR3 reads CASSLNRGLDEQFF. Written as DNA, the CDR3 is TGTGCCAGCAGCTTAAACAGGGGGCTGGATGAGCAGTTCTTC.